The text below deals with one TCR beta chain. Germline V gives CDR1 MNHEY, CDR2 SVGAGI. The length of the CDR3 is 15 residues. Between the trimmed V and J ends, which lost 5 bases and 1 base, there was a span of 15 bases. These data are taken from a study of cytomegalovirus exposure and HLA in healthy donors. The PCR used 60 Vbeta and 13 Jbeta primers. Assay used: immunoSEQ multiplex PCR; TCRdb lists only in-frame clones, some missing. The sample carries 200,000 to 250,000 clones, around 80% recorded once. Material: PBMCs. The origin of this receptor is a middle-aged man in good health and CMV-seronegative. The J gene is TRBJ2-7, the V gene TRBV6-5, with D possibly matching TRBD2 (6 bases). This CDR3 reads CASSAALRDSYEQYF. The DNA of the CDR3 is TGTGCCAGCAGTGCCGCCCTGCGGGATTCCTACGAGCAGTACTTC.